The 11 T cell receptor beta chains given below trace back to one sample, sequenced in a study of CD8 T cells in ankylosing spondylitis. Whole-study results and caveats: About 8 highly homologous variants made up a TCR beta motif, and this motif appeared characteristic of ankylosing spondylitis blood.

TCRdb reprocessed the 5' RACE reads with MiXCR, giving one entry per CDR3 protein. The table lists about 220,000 distinct CDR3 sequences, approximately 7.4% of them singletons, with 13% to 15% in the top ten. These receptors have no identified antigens. Sequencing was performed on blood, either unsorted or a sorted T cell fraction (not recorded which). The receptors were gathered from a male donor with ankylosing spondylitis.

The chain combines TRBV20-1 with TRBJ1-5; 8 nucleotides match TRBD1. The ends lost 1 base at V and 7 bases at J; junction bases unmatched: 9. This CDR3 region has 15 residues. Germline CDR1 DFQATT, CDR2 SNEGSKA (reference sequence). The CDR3 is CSARGGRGRTQPQHF. CDR3 in DNA: TGCAGTGCTAGAGGGGGCAGGGGGCGAACCCAGCCCCAGCATTTT.

This clonotype has at least ten counts. This chain uses TRBV7-2 with TRBJ2-7; D is unclear. V dropped 2 bases and J dropped 6 bases, with 11 bases sitting between them. This CDR3 has 13 residues. Germline V lookup: CDR1 SGHTA, CDR2 FQGNSA. CDR3 region: CASSLTSGREQYF. The CDR3 DNA reads as TGTGCCAGCAGCTTAACATCTGGGCGCGAGCAGTACTTC.

This clonotype was observed many times. The chain uses TRBV6-2 or TRBV6-3 and TRBJ1-1; 8 bases are shared with TRBD1. The V gene end was trimmed by 2 bases and the J gene end by 0 bases; junction bases not matched to a gene: 2. The length of the CDR3 is 15 residues. The germline gives CDR1 MNHEY, CDR2 SVGEGT. CDR3 coding DNA: TGTGCCAGCAGTTACGGGACAGGAATGAACACTGAAGCTTTCTTT. As protein: CASSYGTGMNTEAFF.

This clonotype was counted between two and nine times. The V and J genes are TRBV7-9 and TRBJ2-1, with 8 nucleotides matching TRBD2. The CDR3 spans 16 residues. CDR1 and CDR2 (germline): SEHNR, FQNEAQ (reference sequence). The V and J ends lost 1 base and 0 bases, in that order; junction bases with no gene match: 2. This CDR3 reads CASSLEAGGSYNEQFF. The CDR3 DNA reads as TGTGCCAGCAGCTTAGAGGCGGGAGGCTCCTACAATGAGCAGTTCTTC.

This clonotype was detected many times. The V and J genes are TRBV6-7 and TRBJ2-1; D unclear. TRBV6-7 is placed among ORFs of uncertain function. The CDR3 sequence is 12 residues long. V was clipped by 6 bases and J by 5 bases, with 8 bases between them. The CDR3 here is CASSRHNNEQFF. The CDR3 coding sequence is TGTGCCAGCAGCCGACACAACAATGAGCAGTTCTTC.

This clonotype was seen a handful of times. V usage is TRBV29-1 and J usage is TRBJ2-7, with 8 positions matching TRBD2. The CDR3 extends over 15 amino acids. The V gene end was trimmed by 2 bases and the J gene end by 2 bases; junction bases not matched to a gene: 8. Germline V CDR1 and CDR2: SQVTM, ANQGSEA. This CDR3 reads CSVESSAGETYEQYF. In DNA, the CDR3 is TGCAGCGTTGAATCATCAGCGGGAGAGACCTACGAGCAGTACTTC.

This clonotype was seen ten or more times. V is TRBV29-1 and J is TRBJ1-2; D not certain. V was shortened by 3 bases and J by 4 bases, with 12 bases between the two germline ends. The CDR3 totals 13 residues. Germline values: CDR1 SQVTM, CDR2 ANQGSEA. Written as DNA, the CDR3 is TGCAGCGTTGAGTTTGCATCCTTCTATGGCTACACCTTC. Translating it yields CSVEFASFYGYTF.

In its sample, this clonotype was seen many times. The chain recombines TRBV3-1 with TRBJ2-7; D remains unclear. Germline V gives CDR1 LGHDT, CDR2 YNNKEL (reference sequence). V lost 3 bases to trimming and J lost 2 bases, with 11 bases between them. The CDR3 is 14 amino acids. In DNA form, the CDR3 reads TGTGCCAGCAGCCAGGGGAACGCGCCCTACGAGCAGTACTTC. It yields the protein CASSQGNAPYEQYF.

This clonotype was seen many times. This rearrangement joins TRBV15 to TRBJ1-1, with 7 bases identical to TRBD1. Looked up from germline, CDR1 is LNHNV and CDR2 is YYDKDF (reference sequence). V was clipped by 8 bases and J by 0 bases; unmatched bases: 6. This CDR3 has 14 amino acids. The CDR3 DNA is TGTGCCACCGGACAGGAAGGAATGAACACTGAAGCTTTCTTT. As protein: CATGQEGMNTEAFF.

This clonotype came up many times. The chain carries TRBV6-5 and TRBJ1-2; 10 positions match TRBD1. V was clipped by 0 bases and J by 8 bases; unmatched bases: 6. CDR1 and CDR2 (germline): MNHEY, SVGAGI. The CDR3 has 15 amino acids. This CDR3 is CASSYSSRGQGGYTF. The CDR3, as DNA: TGTGCCAGCAGTTACTCGAGTAGGGGACAGGGGGGCTACACCTTC.

V usage is TRBV5-1 and J usage is TRBJ2-3; D might be TRBD2 (5 bases). Germline V CDR1 and CDR2: SGHRS, YFSETQ. CDR3 length equals 13 residues. V was cut by 4 bases and J by 5 bases, with 11 bases left in between. CDR3 sequence: CASSVGLKDTQYF. The CDR3 DNA follows: TGCGCCAGCAGCGTTGGACTGAAAGATACGCAGTATTTT.